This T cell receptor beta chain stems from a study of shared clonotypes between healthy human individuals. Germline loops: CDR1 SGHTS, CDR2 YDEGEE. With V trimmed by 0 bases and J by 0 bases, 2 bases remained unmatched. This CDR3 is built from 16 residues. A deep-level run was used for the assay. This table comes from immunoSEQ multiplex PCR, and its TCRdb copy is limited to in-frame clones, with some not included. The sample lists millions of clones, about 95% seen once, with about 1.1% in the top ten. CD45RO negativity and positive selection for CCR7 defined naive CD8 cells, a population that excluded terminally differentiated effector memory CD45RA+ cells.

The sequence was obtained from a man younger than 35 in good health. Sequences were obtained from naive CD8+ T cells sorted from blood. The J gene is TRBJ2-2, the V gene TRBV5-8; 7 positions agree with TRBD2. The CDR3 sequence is CASSLDLAANTGELFF. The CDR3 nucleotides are TGTGCCAGCAGCTTGGACCTAGCGGCGAACACCGGGGAGCTGTTTTTT.